This T cell receptor beta chain was retrieved from a study of blood T cell repertoires in COVID-19. Study at large: Specimens from acute and convalescent COVID-19 originated in the United States, Italy and Spain. Sample material is recorded as cDNA or gDNA derived from T cells, B-cell-depleted T cells, or PBMCs.

Libraries were prepared by immunoSEQ multiplex PCR; TCRdb keeps only in-frame clonotypes and omits some of them. The sample yields around 120,000 clones, approximately 79% seen once. V shed 0 bases and J shed 2 bases, with 13 bases lying between them. CDR3 size: 16 residues. Germline V lookup: CDR1 LGHNT, CDR2 FRNRAP. The origin of this receptor is a middle-aged man with acute or convalescent COVID-19. The chain links TRBV12-5 to TRBJ1-2; D not certain. The sequenced sample consisted of peripheral blood. CDR3 DNA: TGTGCTAGTGGTTTGGTCGGTAGTGGGCAGAACTATGGCTACACCTTC. Its translation: CASGLVGSGQNYGYTF.